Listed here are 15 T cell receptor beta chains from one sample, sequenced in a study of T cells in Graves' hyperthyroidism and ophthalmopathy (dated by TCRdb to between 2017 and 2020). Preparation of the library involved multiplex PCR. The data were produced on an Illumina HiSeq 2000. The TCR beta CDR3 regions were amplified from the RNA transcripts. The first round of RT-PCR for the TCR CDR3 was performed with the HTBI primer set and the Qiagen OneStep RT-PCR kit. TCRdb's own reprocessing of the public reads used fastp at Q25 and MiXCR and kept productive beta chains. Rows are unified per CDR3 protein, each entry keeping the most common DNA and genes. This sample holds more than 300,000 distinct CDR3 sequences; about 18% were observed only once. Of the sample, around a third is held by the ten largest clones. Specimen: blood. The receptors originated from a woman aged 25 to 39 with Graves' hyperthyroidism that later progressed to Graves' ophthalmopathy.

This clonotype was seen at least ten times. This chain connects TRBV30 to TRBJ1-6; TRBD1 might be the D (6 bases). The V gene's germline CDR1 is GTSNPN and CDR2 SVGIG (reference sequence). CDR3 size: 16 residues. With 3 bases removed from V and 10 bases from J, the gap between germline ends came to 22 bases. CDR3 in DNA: TGTGCCTGGAGGGGGGACACCTATCCGGGCAAGTCACCCCTCCACTTT. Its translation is CAWRGDTYPGKSPLHF.

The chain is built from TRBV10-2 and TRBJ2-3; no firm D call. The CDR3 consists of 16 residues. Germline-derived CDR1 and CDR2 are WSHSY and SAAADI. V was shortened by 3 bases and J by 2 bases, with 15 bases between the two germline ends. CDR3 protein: CASSEPTTLITDTQYF. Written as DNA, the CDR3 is TGCGCCAGCAGTGAACCCACAACCCTAATCACAGATACGCAGTATTTT.

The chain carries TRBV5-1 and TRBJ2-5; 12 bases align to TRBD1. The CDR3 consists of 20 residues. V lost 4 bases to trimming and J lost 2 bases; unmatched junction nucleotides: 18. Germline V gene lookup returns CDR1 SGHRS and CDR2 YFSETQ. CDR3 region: CASSPQGQGAEGLKQETQYF. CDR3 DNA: TGCGCCAGCAGCCCCCAGGGACAGGGGGCCGAGGGGCTCAAACAAGAGACCCAGTACTTC.

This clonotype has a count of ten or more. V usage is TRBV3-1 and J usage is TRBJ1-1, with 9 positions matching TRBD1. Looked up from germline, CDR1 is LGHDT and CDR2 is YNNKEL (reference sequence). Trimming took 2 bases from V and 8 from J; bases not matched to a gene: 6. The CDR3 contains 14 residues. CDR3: CASSQTIGQGEAFF. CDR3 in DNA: TGTGCCAGCAGCCAAACAATCGGACAGGGGGAAGCTTTCTTT.

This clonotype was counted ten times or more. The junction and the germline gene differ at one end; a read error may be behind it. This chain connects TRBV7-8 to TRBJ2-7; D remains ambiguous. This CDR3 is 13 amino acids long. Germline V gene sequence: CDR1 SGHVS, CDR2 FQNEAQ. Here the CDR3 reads CANSLGLDYEQYF. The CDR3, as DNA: TGTGCCAACAGCTTAGGCCTAGACTACGAGCAGTACTTC.

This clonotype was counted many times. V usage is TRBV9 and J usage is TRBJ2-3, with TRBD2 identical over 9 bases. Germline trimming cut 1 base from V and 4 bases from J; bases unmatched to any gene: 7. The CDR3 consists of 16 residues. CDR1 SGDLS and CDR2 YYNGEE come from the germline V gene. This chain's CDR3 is CASSVQQAGGSDTQYF. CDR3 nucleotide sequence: TGTGCCAGCAGCGTACAACAAGCGGGGGGATCAGATACGCAGTATTTT.

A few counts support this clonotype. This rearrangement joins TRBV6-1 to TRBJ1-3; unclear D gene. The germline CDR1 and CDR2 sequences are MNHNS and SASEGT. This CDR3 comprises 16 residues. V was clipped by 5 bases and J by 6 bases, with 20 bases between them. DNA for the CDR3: TGTGCCAGCAGTCGTCAAAAAACGGGTCCTACAAACACCATATATTTT. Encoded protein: CASSRQKTGPTNTIYF.

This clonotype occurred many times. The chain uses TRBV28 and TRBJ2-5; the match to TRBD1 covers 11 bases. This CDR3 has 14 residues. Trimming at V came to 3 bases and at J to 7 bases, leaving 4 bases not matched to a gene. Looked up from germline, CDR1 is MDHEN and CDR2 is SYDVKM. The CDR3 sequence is CASSFKGTGGTQYF. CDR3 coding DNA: TGTGCCAGCAGTTTTAAGGGGACAGGGGGGACCCAGTACTTC.

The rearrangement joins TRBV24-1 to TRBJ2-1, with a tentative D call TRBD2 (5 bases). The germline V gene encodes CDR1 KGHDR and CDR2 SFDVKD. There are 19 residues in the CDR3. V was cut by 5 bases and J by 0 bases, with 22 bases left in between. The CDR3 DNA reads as TGTGCCACCAGTGCCCAACCCGGACTGACCCTGTACTCCTACAATGAGCAGTTCTTC. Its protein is CATSAQPGLTLYSYNEQFF.

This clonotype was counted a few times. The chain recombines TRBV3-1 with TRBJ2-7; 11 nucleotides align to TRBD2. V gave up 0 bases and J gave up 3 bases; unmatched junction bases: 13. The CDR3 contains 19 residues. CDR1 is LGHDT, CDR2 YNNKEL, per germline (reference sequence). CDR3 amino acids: CASSQDIRSSGGSRYEQYF. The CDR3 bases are TGTGCCAGCAGCCAAGATATTAGATCTAGCGGGGGGTCACGCTACGAGCAGTACTTC.

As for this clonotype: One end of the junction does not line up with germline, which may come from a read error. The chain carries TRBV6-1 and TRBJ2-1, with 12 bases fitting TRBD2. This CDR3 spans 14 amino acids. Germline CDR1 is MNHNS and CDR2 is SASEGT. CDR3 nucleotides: TGTACCAGCAGTGAACTAGCGGGAGGCAATGAGCAGTTCTTC. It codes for CTSSELAGGNEQFF.

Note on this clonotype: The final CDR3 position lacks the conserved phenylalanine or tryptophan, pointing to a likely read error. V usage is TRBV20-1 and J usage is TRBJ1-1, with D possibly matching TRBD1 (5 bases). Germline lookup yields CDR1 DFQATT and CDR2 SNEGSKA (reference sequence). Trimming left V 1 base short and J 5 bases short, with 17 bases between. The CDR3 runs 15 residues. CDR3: CSARAPTGGETEAFL. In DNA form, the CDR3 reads TGCAGTGCTAGAGCCCCGACGGGGGGTGAAACTGAAGCTTTCTTG.

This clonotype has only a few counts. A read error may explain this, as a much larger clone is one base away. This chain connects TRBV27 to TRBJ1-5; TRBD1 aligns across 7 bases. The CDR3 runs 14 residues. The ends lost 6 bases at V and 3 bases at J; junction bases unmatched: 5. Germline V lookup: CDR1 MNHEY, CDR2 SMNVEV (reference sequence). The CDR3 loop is CASRPTGTNQPQHF. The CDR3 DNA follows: TGTGCCAGCAGGCCGACAGGGACCAATCAGCCCCAGCATTTT.

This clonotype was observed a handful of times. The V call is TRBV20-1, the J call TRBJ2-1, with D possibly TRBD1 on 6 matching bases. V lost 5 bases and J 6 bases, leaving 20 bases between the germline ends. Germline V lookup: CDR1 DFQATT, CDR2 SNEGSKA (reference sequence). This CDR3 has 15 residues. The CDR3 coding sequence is TGCAGTGCTGGGGAGACAGGCGACCTCGGCAATGAGCAGTTCTTC. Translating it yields CSAGETGDLGNEQFF.

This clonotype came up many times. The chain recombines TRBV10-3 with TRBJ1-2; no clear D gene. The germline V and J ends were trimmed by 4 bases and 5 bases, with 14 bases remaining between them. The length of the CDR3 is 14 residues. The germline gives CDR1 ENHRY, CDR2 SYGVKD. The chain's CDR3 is CAISGREGSYGYTF. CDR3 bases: TGTGCCATCAGTGGGAGGGAAGGGAGTTATGGCTACACCTTC.